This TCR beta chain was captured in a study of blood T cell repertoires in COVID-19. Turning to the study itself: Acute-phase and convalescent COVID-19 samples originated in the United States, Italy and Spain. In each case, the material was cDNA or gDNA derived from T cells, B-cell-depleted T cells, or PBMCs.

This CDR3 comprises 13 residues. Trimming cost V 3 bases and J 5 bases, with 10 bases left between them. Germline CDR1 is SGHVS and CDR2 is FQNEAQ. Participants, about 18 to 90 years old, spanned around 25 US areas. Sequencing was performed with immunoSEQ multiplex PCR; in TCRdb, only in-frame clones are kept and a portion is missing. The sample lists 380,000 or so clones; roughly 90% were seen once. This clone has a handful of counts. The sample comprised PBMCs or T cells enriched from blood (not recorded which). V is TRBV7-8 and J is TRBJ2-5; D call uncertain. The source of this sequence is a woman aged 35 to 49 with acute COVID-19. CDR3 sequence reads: CASSFPGIETQYF. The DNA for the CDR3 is TGTGCCAGCAGCTTCCCAGGTATCGAGACCCAGTACTTC.